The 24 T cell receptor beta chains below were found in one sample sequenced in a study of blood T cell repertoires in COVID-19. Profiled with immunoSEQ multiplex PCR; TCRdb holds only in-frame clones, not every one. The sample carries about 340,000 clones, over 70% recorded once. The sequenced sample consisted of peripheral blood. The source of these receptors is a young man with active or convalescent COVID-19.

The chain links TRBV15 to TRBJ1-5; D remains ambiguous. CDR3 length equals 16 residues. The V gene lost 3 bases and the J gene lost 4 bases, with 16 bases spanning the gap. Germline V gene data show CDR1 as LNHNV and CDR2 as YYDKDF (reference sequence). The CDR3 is CATSRTLEGINQPQHF. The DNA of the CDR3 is TGTGCCACCAGCAGGACGCTCGAGGGAATAAATCAGCCCCAGCATTTT.

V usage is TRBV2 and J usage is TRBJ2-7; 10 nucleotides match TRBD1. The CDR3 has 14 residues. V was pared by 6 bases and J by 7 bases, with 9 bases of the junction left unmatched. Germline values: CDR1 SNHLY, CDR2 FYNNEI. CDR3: CASSAGTGVREQYF. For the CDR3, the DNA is TGTGCCAGCAGCGCCGGGACAGGGGTCCGGGAGCAGTACTTC. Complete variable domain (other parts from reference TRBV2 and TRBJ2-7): EPEVTQTPSHQVTQMGQEVILRCVPISNHLYFYWYRQILGQKVEFLVSFYNNEISEKSEIFDDQFSVERPDGSNFTLKIRSTKLEDSAMYFCASSAGTGVREQYFGPGTRLTVT.

The CDR3 spells CASSTGTGGGSNEKLFF. The DNA for the CDR3 is TGTGCCAGCAGTACTGGGACAGGGGGCGGTTCTAATGAAAAACTGTTTTTT. The chain uses TRBV28 and TRBJ1-4; the match to TRBD1 covers 12 bases. J gave up 3 bases and V 5 bases, and 7 bases lay outside the gene matches. The CDR3 sequence is 17 residues long. Looked up from germline, CDR1 is MDHEN and CDR2 is SYDVKM.

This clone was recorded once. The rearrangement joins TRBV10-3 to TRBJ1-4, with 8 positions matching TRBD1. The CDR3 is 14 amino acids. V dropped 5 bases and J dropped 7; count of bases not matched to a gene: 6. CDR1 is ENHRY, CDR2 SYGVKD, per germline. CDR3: CAISRGQVFEKLFF. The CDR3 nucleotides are TGTGCCATCAGTAGGGGACAGGTTTTTGAAAAACTGTTTTTT.

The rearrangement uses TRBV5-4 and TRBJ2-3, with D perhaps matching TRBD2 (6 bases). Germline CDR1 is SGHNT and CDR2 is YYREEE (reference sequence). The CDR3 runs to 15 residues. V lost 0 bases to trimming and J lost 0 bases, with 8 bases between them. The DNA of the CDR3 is TGTGCCAGCAGCTTGGGCGGGGTAAGCACAGATACGCAGTATTTT. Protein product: CASSLGGVSTDTQYF.

Here the CDR3 reads CAWSVREDSMYTF. CDR3 nucleotide sequence: TGTGCCTGGAGTGTACGGGAGGACAGCATGTACACCTTC. This chain uses TRBV30 with TRBJ1-2; tentatively, D is TRBD1 (6 bases). The CDR3 has 13 amino acids. CDR1 is GTSNPN, CDR2 SVGIG, per germline (reference sequence). V lost 0 bases and J 11 bases, leaving 16 bases between the germline ends.

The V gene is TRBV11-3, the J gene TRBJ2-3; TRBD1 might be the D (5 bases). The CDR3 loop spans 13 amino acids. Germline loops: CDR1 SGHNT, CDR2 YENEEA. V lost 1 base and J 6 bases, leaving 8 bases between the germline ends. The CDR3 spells CASSLGGPDTQYF. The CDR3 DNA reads TGTGCCAGCAGCTTAGGGGGCCCGGATACGCAGTATTTT.

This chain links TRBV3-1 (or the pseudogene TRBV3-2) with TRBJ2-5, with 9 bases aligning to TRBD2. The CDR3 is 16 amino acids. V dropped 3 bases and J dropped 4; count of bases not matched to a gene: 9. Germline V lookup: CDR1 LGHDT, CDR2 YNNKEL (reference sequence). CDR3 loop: CASSQGSGGGGETQYF. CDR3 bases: TGTGCCAGCAGCCAGGGTAGCGGGGGAGGCGGAGAGACCCAGTACTTC.

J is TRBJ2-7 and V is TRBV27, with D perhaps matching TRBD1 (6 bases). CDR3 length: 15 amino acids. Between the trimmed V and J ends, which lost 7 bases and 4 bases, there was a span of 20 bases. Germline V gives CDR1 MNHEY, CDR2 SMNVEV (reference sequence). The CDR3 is CASTASGRGLYEQYF. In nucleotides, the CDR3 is TGTGCCAGCACCGCCAGCGGCAGGGGCCTTTACGAGCAGTACTTC.

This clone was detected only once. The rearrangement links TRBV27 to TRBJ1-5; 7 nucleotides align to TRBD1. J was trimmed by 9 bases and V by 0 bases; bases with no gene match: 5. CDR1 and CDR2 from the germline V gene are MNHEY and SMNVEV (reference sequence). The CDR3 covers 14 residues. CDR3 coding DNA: TGTGCCAGCAGTTTATCAGGGGGCACTCGGCCCCAGCATTTT. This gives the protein CASSLSGGTRPQHF.

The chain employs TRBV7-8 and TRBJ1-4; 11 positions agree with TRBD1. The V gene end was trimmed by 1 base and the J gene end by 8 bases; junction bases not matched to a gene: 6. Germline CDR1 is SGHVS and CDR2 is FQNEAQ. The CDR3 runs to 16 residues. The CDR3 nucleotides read TGTGCCAGCAGCTTAGGGACAGGGGGCGAAGGGGAAAAACTGTTTTTT. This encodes CASSLGTGGEGEKLFF.

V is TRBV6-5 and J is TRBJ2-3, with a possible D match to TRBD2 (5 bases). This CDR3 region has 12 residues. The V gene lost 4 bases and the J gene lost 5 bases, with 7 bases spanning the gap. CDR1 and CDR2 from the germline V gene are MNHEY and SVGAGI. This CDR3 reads CASSLAGDTQYF. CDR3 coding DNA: TGTGCCAGCAGTTTGGCGGGAGATACGCAGTATTTT.

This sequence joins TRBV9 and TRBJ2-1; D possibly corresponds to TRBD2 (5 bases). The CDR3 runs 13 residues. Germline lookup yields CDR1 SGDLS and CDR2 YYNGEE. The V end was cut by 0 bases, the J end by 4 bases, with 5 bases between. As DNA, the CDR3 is TGTGCCAGCAGCGTAGCGGGGTACAATGAGCAGTTCTTC. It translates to CASSVAGYNEQFF.

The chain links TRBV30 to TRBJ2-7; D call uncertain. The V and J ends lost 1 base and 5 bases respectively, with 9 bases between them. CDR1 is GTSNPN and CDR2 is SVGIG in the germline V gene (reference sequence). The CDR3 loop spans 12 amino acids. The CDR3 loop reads CAWSGGSHEQYF. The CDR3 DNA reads TGTGCCTGGAGTGGAGGAAGCCACGAGCAGTACTTC.

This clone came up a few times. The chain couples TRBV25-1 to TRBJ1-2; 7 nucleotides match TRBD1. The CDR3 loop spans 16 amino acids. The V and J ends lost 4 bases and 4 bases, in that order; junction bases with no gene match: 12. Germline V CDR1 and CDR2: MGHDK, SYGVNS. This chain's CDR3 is CASSGGSRAGGYGYTF. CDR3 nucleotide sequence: TGTGCCAGCAGTGGGGGTTCTAGGGCAGGGGGCTATGGCTACACCTTC.

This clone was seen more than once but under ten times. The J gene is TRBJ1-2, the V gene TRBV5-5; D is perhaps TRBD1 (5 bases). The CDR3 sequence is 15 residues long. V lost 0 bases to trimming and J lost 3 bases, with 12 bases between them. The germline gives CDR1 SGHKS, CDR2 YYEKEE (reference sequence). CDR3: CASSLAVIGDYGYTF. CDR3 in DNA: TGTGCCAGCAGCTTGGCCGTAATAGGGGACTATGGCTACACCTTC.

The CDR3 is CATSDADREYGYTF. The CDR3 nucleotides are TGTGCCACCAGTGACGCCGACAGGGAATATGGCTACACCTTC. The rearrangement uses TRBV24-1 and TRBJ1-2, with TRBD1 matching 7 bases. The CDR3 length is 14 residues. CDR1 is KGHDR and CDR2 is SFDVKD in the germline V gene. The trim removed 4 bases at V and 5 bases at J, leaving 6 bases unmatched.

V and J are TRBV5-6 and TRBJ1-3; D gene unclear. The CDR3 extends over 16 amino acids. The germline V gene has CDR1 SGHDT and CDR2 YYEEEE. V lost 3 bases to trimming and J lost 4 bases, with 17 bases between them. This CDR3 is CASSSGGRGSGNTIYF. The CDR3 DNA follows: TGTGCCAGCAGCTCGGGTGGCCGAGGAAGCGGAAACACCATATATTTT.

The CDR3 sequence is CASSPQREYYEQYF. The CDR3 DNA reads as TGTGCCAGCAGTCCACAGCGGGAGTACTACGAGCAGTACTTC. V and J are TRBV28 and TRBJ2-7; 8 nucleotides align to TRBD2. This CDR3 has 14 residues. Germline V gene sequence: CDR1 MDHEN, CDR2 SYDVKM. Trimming removed 5 bases from V and 3 bases from J; junction bases left unmatched: 6.

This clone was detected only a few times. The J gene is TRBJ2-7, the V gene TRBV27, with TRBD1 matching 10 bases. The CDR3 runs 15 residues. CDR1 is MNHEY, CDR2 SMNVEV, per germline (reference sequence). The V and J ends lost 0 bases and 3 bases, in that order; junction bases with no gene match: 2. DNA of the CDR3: TGTGCCAGCAGTTTATCCGGACAGGGGGGCTACGAGCAGTACTTC. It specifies CASSLSGQGGYEQYF.

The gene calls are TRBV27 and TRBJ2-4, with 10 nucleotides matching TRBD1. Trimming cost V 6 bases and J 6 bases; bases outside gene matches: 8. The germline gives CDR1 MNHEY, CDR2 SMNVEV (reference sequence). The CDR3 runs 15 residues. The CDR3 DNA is TGTGCCAGCAGACCGACAGGGGGCATTAGAAACATTCAGTACTTC. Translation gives CASRPTGGIRNIQYF.

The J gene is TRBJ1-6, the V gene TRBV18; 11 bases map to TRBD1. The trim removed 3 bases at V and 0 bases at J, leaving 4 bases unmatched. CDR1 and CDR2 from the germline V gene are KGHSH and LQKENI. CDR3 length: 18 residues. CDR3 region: CASSPRTGGASYNSPLHF. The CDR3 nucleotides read TGTGCCAGCTCACCGCGGACAGGGGGCGCCTCCTATAATTCACCCCTCCACTTT. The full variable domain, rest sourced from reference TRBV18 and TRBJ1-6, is NAGVMQNPRHLVRRRGQEARLRCSPMKGHSHVYWYRQLPEEGLKFMVYLQKENIIDESGMPKERFSAEFPKEGPSILRIQQVVRGDSAAYFCASSPRTGGASYNSPLHFGNGTRLTVT.

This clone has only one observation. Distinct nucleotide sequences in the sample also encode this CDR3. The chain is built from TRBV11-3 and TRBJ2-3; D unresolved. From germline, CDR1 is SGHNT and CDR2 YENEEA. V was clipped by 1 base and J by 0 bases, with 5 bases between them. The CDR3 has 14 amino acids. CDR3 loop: CASSLGSSTDTQYF. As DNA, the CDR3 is TGTGCCAGCAGCTTAGGTTCGAGCACAGATACGCAGTATTTT.

The CDR3 DNA reads TGTGCCAGCAGCTTTAAACAGGAAGTAGGGGAGCTGTTTTTT. This gives the protein CASSFKQEVGELFF. The V call is TRBV11-3, the J call TRBJ2-2, with a possible D match to TRBD1 (5 bases). V was pared by 3 bases and J by 8 bases, with 13 bases between. Germline CDR1 reads SGHNT; CDR2 reads YENEEA. The CDR3 extends over 14 amino acids.